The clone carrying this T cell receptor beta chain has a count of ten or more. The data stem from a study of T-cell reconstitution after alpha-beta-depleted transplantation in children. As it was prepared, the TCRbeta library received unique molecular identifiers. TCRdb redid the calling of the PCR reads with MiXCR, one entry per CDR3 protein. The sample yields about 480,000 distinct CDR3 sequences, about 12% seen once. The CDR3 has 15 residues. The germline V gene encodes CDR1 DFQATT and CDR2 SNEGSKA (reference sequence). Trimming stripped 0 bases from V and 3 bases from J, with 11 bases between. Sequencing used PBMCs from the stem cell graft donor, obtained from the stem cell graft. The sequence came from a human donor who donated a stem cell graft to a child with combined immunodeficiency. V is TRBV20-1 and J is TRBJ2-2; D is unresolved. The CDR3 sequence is CSARDRLMDTGELFF. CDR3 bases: TGCAGTGCTAGAGATCGCCTAATGGACACCGGGGAGCTGTTTTTT.